What follows are 17 T cell receptor beta chains derived from one specimen sequenced in a study of Ad26.COV2.S vaccination and SARS-CoV-2 variants. The protocol was immunoSEQ multiplex PCR, while the TCRdb copy is restricted to in-frame clones and leaves out a portion. This table has about 400,000 clones, over 75% appearing once. Indicated treatment: around 19 received Ad26.COV2.S at low or high dose, single or two shots; a few received placebo; per-sample allocation not given. Day 63 after the first injection of vaccine or placebo was the sampling time. Sequenced material: peripheral blood, taken in a trial of Ad26.COV2.S vaccine versus placebo. The receptors shown here come from a person between 18 and 65 years old who received the Ad26.COV2.S COVID-19 vaccine or a placebo.

The chain combines TRBV28 with TRBJ1-4; D is undetermined. The germline V gene has CDR1 MDHEN and CDR2 SYDVKM. Trimming took 6 bases from V and 0 from J, leaving 2 bases between them. The CDR3 is 12 residues long. The CDR3 nucleotides read TGTGCCAGCAGAGCAACTAATGAAAAACTGTTTTTT. Amino acid sequence: CASRATNEKLFF.

The V call is TRBV4-3, the J call TRBJ2-2; no reliable D call. This CDR3 has 15 residues. CDR1 is LGHNA and CDR2 is YSLEER in the germline V gene. V was clipped by 1 base and J by 8 bases, with 14 bases between them. The CDR3 region is CASSQVRMPRGELFF. Here the CDR3 DNA reads TGCGCCAGCAGCCAAGTACGAATGCCGAGGGGGGAGCTGTTTTTT.

V is TRBV21-1 and J is TRBJ2-4; TRBD2, as called in the table, went unchecked against the DNA. TRBV21-1 is marked as a pseudogene. There are 14 residues in the CDR3. Here the CDR3 reads CASSTRRVKNIQYF. The DNA for the CDR3 is TGTGCCAGCAGCACCCGTCGTGTCAAAAACATTCAGTACTTC.

The table lists this clone with a few counts. The V and J genes are TRBV11-3 and TRBJ2-2; TRBD2 matches 12 bases. The germline gives CDR1 SGHNT, CDR2 YENEEA. This CDR3 region has 16 residues. V was pared by 5 bases and J by 0 bases, with 1 base of the junction left unmatched. CDR3 nucleotides: TGTGCCAGCAGCAGGACTAGCGGGGCGAACACCGGGGAGCTGTTTTTT. Amino acids: CASSRTSGANTGELFF.

This rearrangement joins TRBV11-3 to TRBJ2-7; possibly TRBD2 for D (6 bases). The V gene's germline CDR1 is SGHNT and CDR2 YENEEA. CDR3 length: 15 amino acids. V lost 0 bases to trimming and J lost 3 bases, with 12 bases between them. CDR3 DNA sequence: TGTGCCAGCAGCTTAGAGGGGGGAAAAAACTACGAGCAGTACTTC. It encodes CASSLEGGKNYEQYF.

The chain recombines TRBV5-4 with TRBJ2-1; the D gene could be TRBD1 or TRBD2 (6 bases each). Germline V gives CDR1 SGHNT, CDR2 YYREEE (reference sequence). This CDR3 comprises 16 residues. V lost 0 bases and J 2 bases, leaving 12 bases between the germline ends. The CDR3 region is CASSLAGGTTYNEQFF. The CDR3 DNA reads TGTGCCAGCAGCTTGGCTGGCGGGACAACCTACAATGAGCAGTTCTTC.

The gene calls are TRBV30 and TRBJ1-4; D gene uncertain. Trimming stripped 2 bases from V and 7 bases from J, with 17 bases between. This CDR3 is built from 15 residues. CDR1 and CDR2 from the germline V gene are GTSNPN and SVGIG (reference sequence). CDR3 DNA: TGTGCCTGGAGTCCTTCAGGAGGAAGTTTTGAAAAACTGTTTTTT. Protein product: CAWSPSGGSFEKLFF.

There are a few counts of this clone. V is TRBV7-9 and J is TRBJ1-6; no clear D gene. The CDR3 length is 14 residues. V was cut by 5 bases and J by 0 bases, with 5 bases left in between. CDR1 and CDR2 (germline): SEHNR, FQNEAQ (reference sequence). CDR3 sequence: CASSKSSYNSPLHF. The CDR3 nucleotides read TGTGCCAGCAGCAAGAGCTCCTATAATTCACCCCTCCACTTT. Filled out from reference TRBV7-9 and TRBJ1-6, the complete variable domain reads DTGVSQNPRHKITKRGQNVTFRCDPISEHNRLYWYRQTLGQGPEFLTYFQNEAQLEKSRLLSDRFSAERPKGSFSTLEIQRTEQGDSAMYLCASSKSSYNSPLHFGNGTRLTVT.

This clone showed up just a few times. The J gene is TRBJ1-5, the V gene TRBV7-3; D uncertain. The CDR3 covers 13 residues. Germline V gene sequence: CDR1 SGHTA, CDR2 FQGTGA. Trimming stripped 4 bases from V and 3 bases from J, with 7 bases between. Here the CDR3 reads CASSSSNNQPQHF. The CDR3 DNA sequence: TGTGCCAGCAGCTCCTCGAACAATCAGCCCCAGCATTTT.

The genes are TRBV7-3 and TRBJ1-1; no clear D gene. This CDR3 contains 11 residues. Per germline, CDR1 SGHTA and CDR2 FQGTGA. Trimming removed 8 bases from V and 5 bases from J, with 9 bases in between. CDR3 amino acids: CASWDITEAFF. CDR3 bases: TGTGCCAGCTGGGATATAACTGAAGCTTTCTTT.

V and J are TRBV6-4 and TRBJ2-1; 14 positions agree with TRBD2. This CDR3 is 19 amino acids long. V was pared by 6 bases and J by 0 bases, with 10 bases of the junction left unmatched. Per the germline V gene, CDR1 is MRHNA and CDR2 is SNTAGT. CDR3 bases: TGTGCCAGCAGCAGACTAGCGGGAGGGCTTGACCTCTCCTACAATGAGCAGTTCTTC. Translation gives CASSRLAGGLDLSYNEQFF.

The sample holds a few counts of this clone. The chain has TRBV7-2 and TRBJ1-4; D is possibly TRBD1 (5 bases). Germline values: CDR1 SGHTA, CDR2 FQGNSA. Trimming removed 1 base at V and 6 bases at J, with 9 bases between. This CDR3 spans 14 amino acids. The CDR3 reads CASSLGGLYEKLFF. In DNA form, the CDR3 reads TGTGCCAGCAGCTTAGGGGGCCTTTATGAAAAACTGTTTTTT.

This sequence joins TRBV30 and TRBJ1-4; D not certain. The V gene's germline CDR1 is GTSNPN and CDR2 SVGIG (reference sequence). The V gene lost 5 bases and the J gene lost 7 bases, with 20 bases spanning the gap. CDR3 size: 15 residues. In DNA form, the CDR3 reads TGTGCCTGGCGGAACTTGGGCCCTCGGGGTGAAAAACTGTTTTTT. It translates to CAWRNLGPRGEKLFF.

This clone was counted only a few times. This chain joins TRBV27 and TRBJ1-1; 7 bases agree with TRBD1. Germline loops: CDR1 MNHEY, CDR2 SMNVEV (reference sequence). The CDR3 consists of 14 residues. J lost 1 base, V lost 7 bases, and 6 bases had no gene match. This CDR3 reads CASNRQGPNTEAFF. CDR3 in DNA: TGTGCCAGCAATCGACAGGGACCGAACACTGAAGCTTTCTTT.

The table lists this clone with a count of one. The chain combines TRBV7-3 with TRBJ2-3; D possibly uses TRBD1 or TRBD2 (5 bases each). CDR3 length equals 14 residues. V was cut by 3 bases and J by 2 bases, with 9 bases left in between. CDR1 is SGHTA and CDR2 is FQGTGA in the germline V gene. The chain's CDR3 is CASSFTGHTDTQYF. The CDR3 nucleotides are TGTGCCAGCAGCTTCACGGGGCACACAGATACGCAGTATTTT.

This clone was seen once. This chain connects TRBV10-2 to TRBJ2-7; 7 positions match TRBD2. CDR3 length: 15 residues. Germline loops: CDR1 WSHSY, CDR2 SAAADI. The V and J ends lost 5 bases and 3 bases, in that order; junction bases with no gene match: 10. Written as DNA, the CDR3 is TGCGCCAGCAGTAATAGCGGGTTTTTCCTCTACGAGCAGTACTTC. It encodes CASSNSGFFLYEQYF.

The chain links TRBV28 to TRBJ1-1; 8 nucleotides align to TRBD1. Trimming removed 5 bases from V and 5 bases from J; junction bases left unmatched: 7. CDR1 and CDR2 (germline): MDHEN, SYDVKM. There are 14 residues in the CDR3. The CDR3 sequence: CASSPRGRETEAFF. In DNA form, the CDR3 reads TGTGCCAGCAGTCCCAGGGGGCGAGAGACTGAAGCTTTCTTT.